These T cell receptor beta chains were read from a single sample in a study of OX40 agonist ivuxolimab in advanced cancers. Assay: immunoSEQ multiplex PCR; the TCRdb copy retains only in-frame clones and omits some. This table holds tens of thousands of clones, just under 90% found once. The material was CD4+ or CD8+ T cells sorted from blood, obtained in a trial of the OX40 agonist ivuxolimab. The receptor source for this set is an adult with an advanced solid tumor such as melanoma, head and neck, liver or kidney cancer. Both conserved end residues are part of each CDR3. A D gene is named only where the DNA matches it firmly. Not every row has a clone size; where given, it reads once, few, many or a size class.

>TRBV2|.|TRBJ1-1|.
CASSDGGGFTEAFF
TGTGCCAGCAGTGATGGGGGGGGATTCACTGAAGCTTTCTTT
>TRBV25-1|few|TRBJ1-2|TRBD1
CASQNRGVNYGYTF
TGTGCCAGCCAAAACAGGGGAGTTAACTATGGCTACACCTTC
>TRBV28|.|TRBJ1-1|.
CASRGSQGVNTEAFF
TGTGCCAGCAGAGGGTCGCAGGGTGTGAACACTGAAGCTTTCTTT
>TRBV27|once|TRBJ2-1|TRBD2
CASSSSGLVLNEQFF
TGTGCCAGCAGTTCGTCGGGACTAGTCTTAAATGAGCAGTTCTTC
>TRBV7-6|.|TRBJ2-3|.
CASSLAQGLSTDTQYF
TGTGCCAGCAGCTTAGCGCAGGGACTTAGCACAGATACGCAGTATTTT
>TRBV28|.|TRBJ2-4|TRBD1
CASSWDRLGLAKNIQYF
TGTGCCAGCAGTTGGGACAGGTTGGGCTTAGCCAAAAACATTCAGTACTTC
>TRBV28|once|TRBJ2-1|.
CASSSGAYNEQFF
TGTGCCAGCAGTAGCGGAGCTTACAATGAGCAGTTCTTC
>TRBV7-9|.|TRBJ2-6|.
CASSLKSGGNSGANVLTF
TGTGCCAGCAGCTTAAAATCGGGCGGCAACTCTGGGGCCAACGTCCTGACTTTC
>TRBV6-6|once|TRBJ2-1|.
CASTLTRGAADEQFF
TGTGCCAGTACTTTAACTAGGGGAGCCGCCGATGAGCAGTTCTTC
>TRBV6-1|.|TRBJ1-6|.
CASSEASGDNSPLHF
TGTGCCAGCAGTGAAGCGTCAGGGGATAATTCACCCCTCCACTTT
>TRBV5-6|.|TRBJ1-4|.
CASSFAGINEKLFF
TGTGCCAGCAGCTTCGCAGGAATTAATGAAAAACTGTTTTTT
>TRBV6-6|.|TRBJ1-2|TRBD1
CASRLTGGKDYGYTF
TGTGCCAGCAGATTAACAGGGGGCAAGGACTATGGCTACACCTTC
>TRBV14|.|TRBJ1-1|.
CASSQVVAGAEAFF
TGTGCCAGCAGCCAAGTGGTGGCAGGGGCTGAAGCTTTCTTT
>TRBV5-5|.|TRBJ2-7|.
CASSLVGGSYEQYF
TGTGCCAGCAGCTTGGTGGGGGGCTCCTACGAGCAGTACTTC
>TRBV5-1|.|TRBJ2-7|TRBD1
CASSFLGQGSEQYF
TGCGCCAGCAGCTTCCTCGGACAGGGTTCCGAGCAGTACTTC
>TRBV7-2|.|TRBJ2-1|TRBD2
CASSSGLGNNEQFF
TGTGCCAGCAGCTCGGGACTAGGGAACAATGAGCAGTTCTTC
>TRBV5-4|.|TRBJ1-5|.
CASSITGSNQPQHF
TGTGCCAGCAGCATAACCGGGAGCAATCAGCCCCAGCATTTT
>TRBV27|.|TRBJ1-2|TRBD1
CASSSGGMDRVGYGYTF
TGTGCCAGCAGTTCCGGGGGCATGGACAGGGTGGGCTATGGCTACACCTTC
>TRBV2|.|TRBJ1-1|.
CASSPGPNTEAFF
TGTGCCAGCAGTCCTGGACCAAACACTGAAGCTTTCTTT
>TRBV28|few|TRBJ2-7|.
CASSLFGAGSLYEQYF
TGTGCCAGCAGTTTATTCGGAGCAGGTAGCCTCTACGAGCAGTACTTC
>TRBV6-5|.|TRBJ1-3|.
CASSYDTGTPGNTIYF
TGTGCCAGCAGTTACGATACCGGGACCCCTGGAAACACCATATATTTT
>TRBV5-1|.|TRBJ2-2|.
CASSFPGAGGELFF
TGCGCCAGCAGCTTTCCAGGGGCGGGCGGGGAGCTGTTTTTT
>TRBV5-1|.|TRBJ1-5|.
CASSFQARKGSNQPQHF
TGCGCCAGCAGCTTCCAGGCCCGGAAGGGAAGCAATCAGCCCCAGCATTTT
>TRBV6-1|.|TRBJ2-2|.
CASVRTWLSGELFF
TGTGCCAGTGTTCGAACTTGGTTATCCGGGGAGCTGTTTTTT
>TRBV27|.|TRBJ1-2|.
CASNSQGTNLYGYTF
TGTGCCAGCAATTCTCAGGGGACAAACCTCTATGGCTACACCTTC
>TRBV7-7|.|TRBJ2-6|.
CASSLQFKCQSRANVLTF
TGTGCCAGCAGCCTCCAGTTTAAGTGCCAAAGTCGGGCCAACGTCCTGACTTTC
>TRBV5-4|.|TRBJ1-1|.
CASSSGHLKTEAFF
TGTGCCAGCAGTTCGGGACACCTGAAGACTGAAGCTTTCTTT
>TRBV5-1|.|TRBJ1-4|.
CASSLVQGSEKLFF
TGCGCCAGCAGCTTGGTTCAGGGGAGTGAAAAACTGTTTTTT
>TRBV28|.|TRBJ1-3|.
CASSFSAGNTIYF
TGTGCCAGCAGTTTTTCGGCTGGAAACACCATATATTTT
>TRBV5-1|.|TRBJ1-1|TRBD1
CASSSGTGGTEAFF
TGCGCCAGCAGCTCCGGGACAGGGGGGACTGAAGCTTTCTTT
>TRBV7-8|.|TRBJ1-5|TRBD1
CASSLGDRAWEPQHF
TGTGCCAGCAGCTTAGGGGACAGGGCTTGGGAACCCCAGCATTTT
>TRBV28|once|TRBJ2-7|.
CASSFDRPPYEQYF
TGTGCCAGCAGTTTCGACAGGCCCCCTTACGAGCAGTACTTC
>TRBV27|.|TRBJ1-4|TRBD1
CASSFTGGSPLTNEKLFF
TGTGCCAGCAGTTTCACAGGGGGCTCCCCTCTAACTAATGAAAAACTGTTTTTT
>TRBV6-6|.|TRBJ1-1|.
CATTREKWTEAFF
TGTGCCACCACCCGGGAAAAGTGGACTGAAGCTTTCTTT
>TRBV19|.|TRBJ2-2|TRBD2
CASSIETGTTYPRNTGELFF
TGTGCCAGTAGTATAGAGACCGGGACTACCTACCCGCGGAACACCGGGGAGCTGTTTTTT
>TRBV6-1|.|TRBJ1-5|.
CASGGDSNQPQHF
TGTGCCAGCGGGGGGGATAGCAATCAGCCCCAGCATTTT
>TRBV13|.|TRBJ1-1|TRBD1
CASSVDRGPEAFF
TGTGCCAGCAGCGTGGACAGGGGCCCTGAAGCTTTCTTT
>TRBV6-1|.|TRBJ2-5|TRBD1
CASSRGSGGLGAQYF
TGTGCCAGCAGTCGGGGCTCAGGGGGCCTGGGGGCCCAGTACTTC
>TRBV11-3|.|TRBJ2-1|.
CASSEWGSYNEQFF
TGTGCCAGCAGCGAGTGGGGGTCCTACAATGAGCAGTTCTTC
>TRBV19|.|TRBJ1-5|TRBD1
CASKRDRVDNQPQHF
TGTGCCAGTAAGCGGGACAGGGTTGATAATCAGCCCCAGCATTTT
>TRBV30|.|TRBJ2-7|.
CAWSLGEEYEQYF
TGTGCCTGGAGTCTGGGGGAGGAGTACGAGCAGTACTTC
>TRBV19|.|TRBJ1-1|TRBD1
CASSRTGNTEAFF
TGTGCCAGTAGTAGGACAGGGAACACTGAAGCTTTCTTT
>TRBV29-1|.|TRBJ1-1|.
CSVVGQGAFF
TGCAGCGTTGTCGGGCAGGGGGCTTTCTTT
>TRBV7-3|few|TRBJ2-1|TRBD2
CASSSLASSYNEQFF
TGTGCCAGCAGCTCACTAGCGTCCTCCTACAATGAGCAGTTCTTC
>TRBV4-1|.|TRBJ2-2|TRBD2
CASSRSSGGADTGELFF
TGCGCCAGCAGCCGCTCTAGCGGGGGGGCCGACACCGGGGAGCTGTTTTTT
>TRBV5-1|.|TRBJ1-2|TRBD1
CASSLGTGGYGYTF
TGCGCCAGCAGCTTGGGGACAGGGGGCTATGGCTACACCTTC
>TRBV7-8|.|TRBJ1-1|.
CASSSDPESWAFF
TGTGCCAGCAGCTCCGACCCCGAGAGTTGGGCTTTCTTT
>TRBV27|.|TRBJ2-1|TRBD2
CASSSPASGDYNEQFF
TGTGCCAGCAGTTCCCCGGCTAGCGGGGATTACAATGAGCAGTTCTTC
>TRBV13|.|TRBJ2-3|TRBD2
CASSLASGRFTDTQYF
TGTGCCAGCAGCTTAGCCAGCGGGAGGTTCACAGATACGCAGTATTTT
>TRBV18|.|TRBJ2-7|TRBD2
CASSPGTNSYEQYF
TGTGCCAGCTCACCCGGGACTAACTCCTACGAGCAGTACTTC
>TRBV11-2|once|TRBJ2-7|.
CASSPPTGIATYEQYF
TGTGCCAGCAGCCCCCCCACAGGGATTGCGACCTACGAGCAGTACTTC
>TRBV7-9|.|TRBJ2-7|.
CASSVVGSRAYEQYF
TGTGCCAGCAGCGTGGTTGGAAGCAGGGCCTACGAGCAGTACTTC
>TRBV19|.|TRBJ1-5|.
CASSTGSNQPQHF
TGTGCCAGTAGTACTGGGAGCAATCAGCCCCAGCATTTT
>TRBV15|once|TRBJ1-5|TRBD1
CATSRMTGQGRAQHF
TGTGCCACCAGCAGGATGACGGGACAGGGCCGGGCCCAGCATTTT
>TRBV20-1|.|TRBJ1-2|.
CSAQDRPFYTF
TGCAGTGCTCAAGACAGGCCTTTCTACACCTTC
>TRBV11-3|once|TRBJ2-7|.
CASSLGPTYEQYF
TGTGCCAGCAGCTTAGGCCCAACCTACGAGCAGTACTTC